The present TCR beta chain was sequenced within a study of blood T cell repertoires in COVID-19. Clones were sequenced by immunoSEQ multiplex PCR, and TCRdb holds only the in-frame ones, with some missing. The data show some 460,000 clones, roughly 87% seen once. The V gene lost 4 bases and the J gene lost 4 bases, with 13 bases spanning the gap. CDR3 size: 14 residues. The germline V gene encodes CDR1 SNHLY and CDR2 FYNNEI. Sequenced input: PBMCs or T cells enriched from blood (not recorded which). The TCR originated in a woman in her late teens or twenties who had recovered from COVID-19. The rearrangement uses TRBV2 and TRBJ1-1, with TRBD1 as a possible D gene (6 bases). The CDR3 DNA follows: TGTGCCAGCAGTGGGGGGCGTGGGATCACTGAAGCTTTCTTT. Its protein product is CASSGGRGITEAFF.